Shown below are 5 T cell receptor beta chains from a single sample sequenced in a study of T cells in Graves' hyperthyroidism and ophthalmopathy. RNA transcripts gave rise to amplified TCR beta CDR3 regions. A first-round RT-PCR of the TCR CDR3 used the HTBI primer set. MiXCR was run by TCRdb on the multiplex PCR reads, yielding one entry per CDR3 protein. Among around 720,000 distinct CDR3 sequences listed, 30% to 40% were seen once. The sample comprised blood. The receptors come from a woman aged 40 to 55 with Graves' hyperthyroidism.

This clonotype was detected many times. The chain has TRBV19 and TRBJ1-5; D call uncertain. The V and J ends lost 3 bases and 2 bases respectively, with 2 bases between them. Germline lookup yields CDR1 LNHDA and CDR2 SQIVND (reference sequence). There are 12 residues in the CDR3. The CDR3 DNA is TGTGCCAGTAGTATTCGCAATCAGCCCCAGCATTTT. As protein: CASSIRNQPQHF.

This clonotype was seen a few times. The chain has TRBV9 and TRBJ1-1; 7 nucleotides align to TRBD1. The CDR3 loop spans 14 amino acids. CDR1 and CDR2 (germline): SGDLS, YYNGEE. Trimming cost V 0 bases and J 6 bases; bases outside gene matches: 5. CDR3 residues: CASSVDRGGAEAFF. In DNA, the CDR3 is TGTGCCAGCAGCGTAGACAGGGGTGGCGCTGAAGCTTTCTTT.

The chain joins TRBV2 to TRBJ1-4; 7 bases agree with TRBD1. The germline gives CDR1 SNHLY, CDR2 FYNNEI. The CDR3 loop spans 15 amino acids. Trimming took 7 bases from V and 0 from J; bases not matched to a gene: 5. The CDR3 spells CASTETGATNEKLFF. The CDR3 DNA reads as TGTGCCAGCACCGAAACAGGGGCAACTAATGAAAAACTGTTTTTT. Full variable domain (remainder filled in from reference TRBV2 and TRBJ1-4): EPEVTQTPSHQVTQMGQEVILRCVPISNHLYFYWYRQILGQKVEFLVSFYNNEISEKSEIFDDQFSVERPDGSNFTLKIRSTKLEDSAMYFCASTETGATNEKLFFGSGTQLSVL.

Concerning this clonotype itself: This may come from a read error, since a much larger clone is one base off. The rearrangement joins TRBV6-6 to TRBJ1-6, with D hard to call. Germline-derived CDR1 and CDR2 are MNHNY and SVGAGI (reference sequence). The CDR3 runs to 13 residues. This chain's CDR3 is CAGSYALGSPLHF. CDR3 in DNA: TGTGCCGGCAGTTACGCCCTGGGGTCACCCCTCCACTTT.

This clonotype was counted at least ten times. CDR3 DNA: TGTGCCATCAGTGATCGGGCGGATCCAACTAATGAAAAACTGTTTTTT. Translated, it gives CAISDRADPTNEKLFF. V and J are TRBV10-3 and TRBJ1-4; the D is unclear. The germline V and J ends were trimmed by 3 bases and 0 bases, with 11 bases remaining between them. This CDR3 has 16 residues. The germline V gene encodes CDR1 ENHRY and CDR2 SYGVKD.